This entry describes one T cell receptor beta chain. Its specificity is not known. Some clones are missing from TCRdb's copy, which holds only in-frame ones; the method was immunoSEQ multiplex PCR. The sample contains tens of thousands of clones, approximately 90% of which appear only once. The sample belongs to a study of a mutant IDH1 vaccine in newly diagnosed glioma. Study in general: First vaccine doses came 4-6 weeks after radiotherapy alone, or with temozolomide cycles.

As to time point: week 35, safety follow-up. The investigators gave 300 ug of mutant IDH1 20-mer peptide in each vaccine dose, together with topical imiquimod. The V and J ends lost 3 bases and 2 bases respectively, with 10 bases between them. CDR3 size: 14 residues. Per the germline V gene, CDR1 is MNHNS and CDR2 is SASEGT. The genes are TRBV6-1 and TRBJ1-2; tentative D call: TRBD1 (5 bases). This sequence was found in a man aged 40-50 years with glioma. Sequenced here: PBMCs, sampled from a glioma patient whose treatment included an IDH1 peptide vaccine. The chain's CDR3 is CASSEPGLNYGYTF. The CDR3, as DNA: TGTGCCAGCAGTGAGCCGGGACTGAACTATGGCTACACCTTC.